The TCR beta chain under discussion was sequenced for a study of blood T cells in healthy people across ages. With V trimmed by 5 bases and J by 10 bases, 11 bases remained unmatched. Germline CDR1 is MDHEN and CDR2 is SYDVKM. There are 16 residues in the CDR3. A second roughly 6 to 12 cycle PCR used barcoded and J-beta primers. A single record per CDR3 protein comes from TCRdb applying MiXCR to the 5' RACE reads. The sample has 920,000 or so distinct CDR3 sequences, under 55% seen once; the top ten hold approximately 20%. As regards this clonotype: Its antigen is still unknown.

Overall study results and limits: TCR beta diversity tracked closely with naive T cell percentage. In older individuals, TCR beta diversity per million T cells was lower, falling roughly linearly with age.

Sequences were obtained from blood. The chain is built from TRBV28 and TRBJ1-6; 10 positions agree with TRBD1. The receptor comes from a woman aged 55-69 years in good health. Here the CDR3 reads CASSPRQGADNSPLHF. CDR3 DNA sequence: TGTGCCAGCAGTCCACGACAGGGGGCGGACAACTCACCCCTCCACTTT.